The 22 T cell receptor beta chains in this list originate from one sample, sequenced in a study of blood T cell repertoires in COVID-19. This table comes from immunoSEQ multiplex PCR, and its TCRdb copy is limited to in-frame clones, with some not included. The sample holds just over 90,000 clones; 65% to 90% are singletons and the top ten take about 17%. Sequencing was done on a sample of peripheral blood. All receptors derive from a woman aged 80 or over with acute or convalescent COVID-19.

V usage is TRBV5-4 and J usage is TRBJ2-1; maybe TRBD1 (5 bases). The germline CDR1 and CDR2 sequences are SGHNT and YYREEE (reference sequence). CDR3 length: 14 residues. V dropped 2 bases and J dropped 4 bases, with 10 bases sitting between them. In DNA form, the CDR3 reads TGTGCCAGCAGCTTAGGGCCAGGGTACAATGAGCAGTTCTTC. Translating gives CASSLGPGYNEQFF. The full variable domain, its missing parts supplied by reference TRBV5-4 and TRBJ2-1, is ETGVTQSPTHLIKTRGQQVTLRCSSQSGHNTVSWYQQALGQGPQFIFQYYREEENGRGNFPPRFSGLQFPNYSSELNVNALELDDSALYLCASSLGPGYNEQFFGPGTRLTVL.

The CDR3 DNA is TGTGCCAGCAGGTCAGGGTATTCACCCCTCCACTTT. This encodes CASRSGYSPLHF. The V gene is TRBV28, the J gene TRBJ1-6, with D tentatively TRBD1 (5 bases). Trimming took 6 bases from V and 8 from J, leaving 8 bases between them. CDR3 length: 12 amino acids. Germline CDR1 and CDR2: MDHEN and SYDVKM.

A single count supports this clone. This chain connects TRBV9 to TRBJ1-6, with TRBD1 identical over 7 bases. Germline assignment: CDR1 SGDLS and CDR2 YYNGEE. The CDR3 spans 14 residues. Trimming removed 5 bases from V and 7 bases from J; junction bases left unmatched: 6. CDR3 residues: CASRGGTVNSPLHF. The CDR3 region has the DNA TGTGCCAGCAGAGGCGGGACAGTCAATTCACCCCTCCACTTT.

The rearrangement links TRBV27 to TRBJ1-5, with D perhaps matching TRBD1 (5 bases). Deletions cut 6 bases from V and 4 bases from J, with 10 bases between. CDR3 size: 13 residues. Germline CDR1 is MNHEY and CDR2 is SMNVEV (reference sequence). In DNA, the CDR3 is TGTGCCAGCAGCGGGGGGTCGAATCAGCCCCAGCATTTT. It yields the protein CASSGGSNQPQHF.

This chain uses TRBV2 with TRBJ1-1; 7 bases align to TRBD1. This CDR3 is built from 13 residues. Germline values: CDR1 SNHLY, CDR2 FYNNEI. The V segment lost 6 bases and the J segment 1 base; nucleotides outside the gene matches: 2. This CDR3 reads CASRGDRNTEAFF. The CDR3 DNA sequence: TGTGCCAGCAGGGGGGACAGGAACACTGAAGCTTTCTTT.

This chain links TRBV12-5 with TRBJ1-5; a weak D match, TRBD1 (6 bases). This CDR3 has 17 amino acids. V was trimmed by 5 bases and J by 1 base, leaving 18 bases between them. Germline CDR1 LGHNT, CDR2 FRNRAP. CDR3 DNA sequence: TGTGCTAGTGGTCGCACCAGGACCGGACAGAGCAATCAGCCCCAGCATTTT. It specifies CASGRTRTGQSNQPQHF.

This chain joins TRBV19 and TRBJ2-1, with D unclear. The CDR3 loop spans 12 amino acids. V was trimmed by 4 bases and J by 2 bases, leaving 3 bases between them. Germline loops: CDR1 LNHDA, CDR2 SQIVND (reference sequence). DNA for the CDR3: TGTGCCAGTAGTACAGCCTACAATGAGCAGTTCTTC. This gives the protein CASSTAYNEQFF.

The chain carries TRBV5-1 and TRBJ1-2; no firm D call. Germline CDR1 is SGHRS and CDR2 is YFSETQ. The CDR3 extends over 11 amino acids. V was pared by 4 bases and J by 8 bases, with 9 bases between. CDR3 sequence: CASSTGGGYTF. CDR3 nucleotide sequence: TGCGCCAGCAGCACGGGAGGCGGCTACACCTTC.

The rearrangement uses TRBV2 and TRBJ1-5; D is unresolved. V was clipped by 6 bases and J by 0 bases, with 9 bases between them. This CDR3 has 14 amino acids. Germline V gene sequence: CDR1 SNHLY, CDR2 FYNNEI. CDR3 in amino acids: CASSSSSSNQPQHF. CDR3 in DNA: TGTGCCAGCAGCTCCTCTTCTAGCAATCAGCCCCAGCATTTT.

This chain joins TRBV29-1 and TRBJ1-2; tentative D call: TRBD1 (5 bases). Germline V lookup: CDR1 SQVTM, CDR2 ANQGSEA. Between the trimmed V and J ends, which lost 2 bases and 6 bases, there was a span of 7 bases. The CDR3 loop spans 11 amino acids. CDR3 DNA sequence: TGCAGCGTTGAACAGGGTGATGGCTACACCTTC. It translates to CSVEQGDGYTF. The variable domain in full, completed from reference TRBV29-1 and TRBJ1-2, reads SAVISQKPSRDICQRGTSLTIQCQVDSQVTMMFWYRQQPGQSLTLIATANQGSEATYESGFVIDKFPISRPNLTFSTLTVSNMSPEDSSIYLCSVEQGDGYTFGSGTRLTVV.

The chain employs TRBV11-2 and TRBJ1-6; D perhaps matches TRBD1 (6 bases). Germline assignment: CDR1 SGHAT and CDR2 FQNNGV. The CDR3 is made up of 16 amino acids. The V end lost 3 bases, the J end lost 9 bases, and 18 bases lay between the germline ends. CDR3 amino acids: CASSLPTGSISSPLHF. The CDR3 DNA reads TGTGCCAGCAGCTTGCCGACAGGAAGTATATCTTCACCCCTCCACTTT.

The chain links TRBV6-6 to TRBJ1-3, with 8 bases matching TRBD1. The CDR3 is 15 residues long. Germline CDR1 MNHNY, CDR2 SVGAGI (reference sequence). Germline trimming cut 6 bases from V and 7 bases from J; bases unmatched to any gene: 11. The CDR3 nucleotides read TGTGCCAGCAGCTTCCAGGGGGCCCAGGGGAACACCATATATTTT. Translation gives CASSFQGAQGNTIYF.

The CDR3 protein is CASSLSRGDMFNYNEQFF. CDR3 nucleotide sequence: TGCGCCAGCAGCTTATCGCGGGGGGACATGTTTAATTACAATGAGCAGTTCTTC. This chain connects TRBV5-1 to TRBJ2-1, with TRBD2 matching 8 bases. V gave up 2 bases and J gave up 4 bases; unmatched junction bases: 14. The CDR3 runs 18 residues. Germline V lookup: CDR1 SGHRS, CDR2 YFSETQ. Combining the CDR3 with reference TRBV5-1 and TRBJ2-1 gives the whole variable domain KAGVTQTPRYLIKTRGQQVTLSCSPISGHRSVSWYQQTPGQGLQFLFEYFSETQRNKGNFPGRFSGRQFSNSRSEMNVSTLELGDSALYLCASSLSRGDMFNYNEQFFGPGTRLTVL.

The gene calls are TRBV10-3 and TRBJ2-7, with D unclear. Per the germline V gene, CDR1 is ENHRY and CDR2 is SYGVKD. CDR3 length: 12 residues. V was cut by 2 bases and J by 4 bases, with 6 bases left in between. The CDR3 protein is CAISEASYEQYF. CDR3 DNA: TGTGCCATCAGTGAGGCCAGTTACGAGCAGTACTTC.

The rearrangement joins TRBV24-1 to TRBJ2-1, with 10 bases lining up with TRBD1. Germline V gives CDR1 KGHDR, CDR2 SFDVKD. Germline trimming cut 4 bases from V and 0 bases from J; bases unmatched to any gene: 5. The CDR3 totals 17 residues. CDR3 sequence reads: CATSDARTGGSYNEQFF. The DNA for the CDR3 is TGTGCCACCAGTGACGCTCGGACAGGGGGCTCCTACAATGAGCAGTTCTTC.

The V gene is TRBV2, the J gene TRBJ2-1; D is possibly TRBD1 (5 bases). The CDR3 is 16 residues long. CDR1 and CDR2 from the germline V gene are SNHLY and FYNNEI. V lost 7 bases, J lost 0 bases, and 16 bases lay in between. The CDR3 loop reads CASTPGPIYSYNEQFF. The CDR3 bases are TGTGCCAGCACCCCAGGGCCAATTTACTCCTACAATGAGCAGTTCTTC.

The gene calls are TRBV6-1 and TRBJ1-6; D not certain. Trimming removed 3 bases from V and 13 bases from J, with 13 bases in between. The CDR3 contains 13 residues. The germline CDR1 and CDR2 sequences are MNHNS and SASEGT. The CDR3 sequence: CASSEMAVVPLHF. The DNA for the CDR3 is TGTGCCAGCAGTGAGATGGCCGTGGTCCCCCTCCACTTT.

The chain carries TRBV29-1 and TRBJ1-1; 7 positions agree with TRBD1. J lost 4 bases, V lost 7 bases, and 9 bases had no gene match. This CDR3 is 13 amino acids long. Germline V gives CDR1 SQVTM, CDR2 ANQGSEA. The CDR3 bases are TGCAGCGCGAGCCCTCAGGGGGGCACTGAAGCTTTCTTT. It specifies CSASPQGGTEAFF. The entire variable domain, with the rest obtained from reference TRBV29-1 and TRBJ1-1, is as follows: SAVISQKPSRDICQRGTSLTIQCQVDSQVTMMFWYRQQPGQSLTLIATANQGSEATYESGFVIDKFPISRPNLTFSTLTVSNMSPEDSSIYLCSASPQGGTEAFFGQGTRLTVV.

The rearrangement links TRBV28 to TRBJ2-5; no clear D gene. This CDR3 spans 12 amino acids. V was clipped by 3 bases and J by 8 bases, with 10 bases between them. Per germline, CDR1 MDHEN and CDR2 SYDVKM. The CDR3 DNA reads as TGTGCCAGCAGTTTGTCCCGGTTCACCCAGTACTTC. Translation gives CASSLSRFTQYF.

DNA for the CDR3: TGTGCCAGCAGAGGACAGGGGGCCTGGAACACTGAAGCTTTCTTT. Protein sequence: CASRGQGAWNTEAFF. The chain joins TRBV7-8 to TRBJ1-1; 11 bases fit TRBD1. The CDR3 has 15 residues. V was pared by 6 bases and J by 1 base, with 4 bases of the junction left unmatched. Germline CDR1 reads SGHVS; CDR2 reads FQNEAQ.

This clone was detected only once. This chain joins TRBV3-1 (or the pseudogene TRBV3-2) and TRBJ1-1; D is perhaps TRBD1 (6 bases). The CDR3 contains 15 residues. V shed 5 bases and J shed 0 bases, with 13 bases lying between them. The germline gives CDR1 LGHDT, CDR2 YNNKEL (reference sequence). CDR3 nucleotide sequence: TGTGCCAGCAGCTACGAGTCAGGGGTGAACACTGAAGCTTTCTTT. Its protein product is CASSYESGVNTEAFF.

The J gene is TRBJ2-7, the V gene TRBV19, with D possibly TRBD2 on 5 matching bases. Trimming took 4 bases from V and 1 from J, leaving 17 bases between them. From germline, CDR1 is LNHDA and CDR2 SQIVND (reference sequence). There are 16 residues in the CDR3. DNA of the CDR3: TGTGCCAGTAGTAGGAGGACGCAAGGGCTTTCCTACGAGCAGTACTTC. Translated: CASSRRTQGLSYEQYF. The whole variable domain, remainder taken from reference TRBV19 and TRBJ2-7, is DGGITQSPKYLFRKEGQNVTLSCEQNLNHDAMYWYRQDPGQGLRLIYYSQIVNDFQKGDIAEGYSVSREKKESFPLTVTSAQKNPTAFYLCASSRRTQGLSYEQYFGPGTRLTVT.